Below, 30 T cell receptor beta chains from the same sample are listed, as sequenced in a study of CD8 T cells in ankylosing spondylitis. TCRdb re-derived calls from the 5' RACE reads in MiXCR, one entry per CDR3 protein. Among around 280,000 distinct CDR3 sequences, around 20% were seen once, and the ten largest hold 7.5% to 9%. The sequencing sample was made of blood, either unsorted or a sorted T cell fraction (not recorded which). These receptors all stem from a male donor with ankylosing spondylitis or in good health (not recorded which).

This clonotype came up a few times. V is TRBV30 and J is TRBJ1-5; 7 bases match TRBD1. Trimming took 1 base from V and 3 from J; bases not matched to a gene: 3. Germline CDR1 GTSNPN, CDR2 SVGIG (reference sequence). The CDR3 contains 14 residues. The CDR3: CAWSGDRNNQPQHF. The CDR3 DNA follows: TGTGCCTGGAGTGGGGACAGAAACAATCAGCCCCAGCATTTT.

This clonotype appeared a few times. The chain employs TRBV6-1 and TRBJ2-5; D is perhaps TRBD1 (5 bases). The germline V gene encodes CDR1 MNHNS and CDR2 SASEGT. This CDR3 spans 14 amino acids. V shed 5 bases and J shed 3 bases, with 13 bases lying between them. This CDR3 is CASSPVGHKETQYF. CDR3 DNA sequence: TGTGCCAGCAGTCCCGTGGGGCACAAAGAGACCCAGTACTTC.

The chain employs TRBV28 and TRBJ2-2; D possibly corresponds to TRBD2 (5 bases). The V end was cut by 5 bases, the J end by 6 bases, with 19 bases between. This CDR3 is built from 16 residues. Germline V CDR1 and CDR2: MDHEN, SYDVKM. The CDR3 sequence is CASSPLRLDSAGELFF. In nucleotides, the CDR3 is TGTGCCAGCAGTCCCCTTCGACTGGATAGCGCCGGGGAGCTGTTTTTT.

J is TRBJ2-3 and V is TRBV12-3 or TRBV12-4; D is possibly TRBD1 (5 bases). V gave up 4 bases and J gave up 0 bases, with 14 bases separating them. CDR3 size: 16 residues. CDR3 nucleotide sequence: TGTGCCAGCAGTTCAAACCAGGGTTCTAGCACAGATACGCAGTATTTT. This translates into CASSSNQGSSTDTQYF.

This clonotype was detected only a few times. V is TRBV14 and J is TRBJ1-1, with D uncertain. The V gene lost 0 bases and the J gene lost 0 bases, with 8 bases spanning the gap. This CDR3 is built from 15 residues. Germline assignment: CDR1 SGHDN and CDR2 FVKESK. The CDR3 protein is CASSQDGLMNTEAFF. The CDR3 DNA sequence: TGTGCCAGCAGCCAAGATGGGCTCATGAACACTGAAGCTTTCTTT. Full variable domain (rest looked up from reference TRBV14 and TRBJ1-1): EAGVTQFPSHSVIEKGQTVTLRCDPISGHDNLYWYRRVMGKEIKFLLHFVKESKQDESGMPNNRFLAERTGGTYSTLKVQPAELEDSGVYFCASSQDGLMNTEAFFGQGTRLTVV.

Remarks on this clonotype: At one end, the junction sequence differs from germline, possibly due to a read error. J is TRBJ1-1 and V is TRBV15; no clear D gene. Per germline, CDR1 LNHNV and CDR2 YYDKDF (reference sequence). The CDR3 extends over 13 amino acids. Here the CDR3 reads CATSRDMKTEAFF. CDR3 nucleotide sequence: TGTGCCACCAGCAGAGACATGAAAACTGAAGCTTTCTTT. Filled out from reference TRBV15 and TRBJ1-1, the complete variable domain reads DAMVIQNPRYQVTQFGKPVTLSCSQTLNHNVMYWYQQKSSQAPKLLFHYYDKDFNNEADTPDNFQSRRPNTSFCFLDIRSPGLGDTAMYLCATSRDMKTEAFFGQGTRLTVV.

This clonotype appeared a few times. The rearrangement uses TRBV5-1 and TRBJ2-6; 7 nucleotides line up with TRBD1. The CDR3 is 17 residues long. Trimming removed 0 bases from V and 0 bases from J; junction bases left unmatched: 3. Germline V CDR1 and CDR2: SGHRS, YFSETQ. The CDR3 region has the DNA TGCGCCAGCAGCTTGGGCAGGGGGAGCTCTGGGGCCAACGTCCTGACTTTC. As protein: CASSLGRGSSGANVLTF.

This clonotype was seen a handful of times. The CDR3 nucleotides read TGCGCCAGCACCGAGCAGGGTGAAGCTTTCTTT. As protein: CASTEQGEAFF. This chain connects TRBV5-1 to TRBJ1-1, with D possibly matching TRBD1 (5 bases). CDR3 size: 11 residues. V lost 6 bases and J 7 bases, leaving 10 bases between the germline ends. Germline V gives CDR1 SGHRS, CDR2 YFSETQ.

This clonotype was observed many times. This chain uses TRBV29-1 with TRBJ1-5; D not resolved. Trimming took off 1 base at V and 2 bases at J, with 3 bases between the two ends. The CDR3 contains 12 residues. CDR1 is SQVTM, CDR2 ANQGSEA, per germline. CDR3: CSVEGGNQPQHF. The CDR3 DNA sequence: TGCAGCGTTGAAGGGGGCAATCAGCCCCAGCATTTT. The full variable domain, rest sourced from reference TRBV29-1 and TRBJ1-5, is SAVISQKPSRDICQRGTSLTIQCQVDSQVTMMFWYRQQPGQSLTLIATANQGSEATYESGFVIDKFPISRPNLTFSTLTVSNMSPEDSSIYLCSVEGGNQPQHFGDGTRLSIL.

The CDR3 region is CASRTDTRNTEAFF. In DNA, the CDR3 is TGTGCCAGCAGGACAGATACGAGGAACACTGAAGCTTTCTTT. The chain uses TRBV12-3 or TRBV12-4 and TRBJ1-1; D is possibly TRBD1 (5 bases). Trimming cost V 6 bases and J 1 base, with 12 bases left between them. There are 14 residues in the CDR3.

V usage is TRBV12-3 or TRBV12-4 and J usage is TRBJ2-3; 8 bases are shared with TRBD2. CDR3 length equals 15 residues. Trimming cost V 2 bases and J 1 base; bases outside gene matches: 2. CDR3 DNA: TGTGCCAGCAGTTTAAAAGCGGGGGGCACAGATACGCAGTATTTT. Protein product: CASSLKAGGTDTQYF.

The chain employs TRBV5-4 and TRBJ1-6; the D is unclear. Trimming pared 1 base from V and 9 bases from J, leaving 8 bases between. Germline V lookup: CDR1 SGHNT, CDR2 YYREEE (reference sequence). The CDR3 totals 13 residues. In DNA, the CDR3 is TGTGCCAGCAGCTTGAAGGAGGCTTCACCCCTCCACTTT. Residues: CASSLKEASPLHF.

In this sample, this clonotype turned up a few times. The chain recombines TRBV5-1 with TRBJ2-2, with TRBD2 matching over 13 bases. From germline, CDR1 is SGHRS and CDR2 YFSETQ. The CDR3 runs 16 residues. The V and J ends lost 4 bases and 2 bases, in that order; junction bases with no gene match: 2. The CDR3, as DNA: TGCGCCAGCAGCGGGGGACTAGCGGGAAACACCGGGGAGCTGTTTTTT. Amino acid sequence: CASSGGLAGNTGELFF.

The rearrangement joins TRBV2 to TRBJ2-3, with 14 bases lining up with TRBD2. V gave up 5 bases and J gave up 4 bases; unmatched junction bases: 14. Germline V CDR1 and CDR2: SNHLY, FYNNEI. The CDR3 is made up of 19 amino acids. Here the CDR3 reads CASSFSPGTSGSGSDTQYF. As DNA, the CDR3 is TGTGCCAGCAGTTTCAGCCCCGGGACTAGCGGGAGTGGGTCAGATACGCAGTATTTT. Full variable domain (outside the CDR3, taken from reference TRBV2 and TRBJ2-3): EPEVTQTPSHQVTQMGQEVILRCVPISNHLYFYWYRQILGQKVEFLVSFYNNEISEKSEIFDDQFSVERPDGSNFTLKIRSTKLEDSAMYFCASSFSPGTSGSGSDTQYFGPGTRLTVL.

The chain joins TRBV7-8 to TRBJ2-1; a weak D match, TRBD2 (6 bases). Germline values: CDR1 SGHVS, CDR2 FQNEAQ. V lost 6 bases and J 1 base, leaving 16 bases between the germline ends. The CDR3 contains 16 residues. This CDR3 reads CASSSLLGRSYNEQFF. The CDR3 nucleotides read TGTGCCAGCAGTTCCCTCCTAGGGAGGTCCTACAATGAGCAGTTCTTC.

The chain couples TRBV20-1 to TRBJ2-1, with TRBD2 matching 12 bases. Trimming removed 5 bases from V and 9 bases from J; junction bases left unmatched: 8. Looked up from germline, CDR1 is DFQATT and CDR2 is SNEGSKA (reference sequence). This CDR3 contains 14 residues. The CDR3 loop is CSAPRLAGAGEQFF. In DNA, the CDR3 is TGCAGTGCTCCGAGACTAGCGGGAGCGGGTGAGCAGTTCTTC.

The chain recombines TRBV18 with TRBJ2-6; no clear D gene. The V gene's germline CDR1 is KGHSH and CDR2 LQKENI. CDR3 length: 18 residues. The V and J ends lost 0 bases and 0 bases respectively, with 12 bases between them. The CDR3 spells CASSPPNRVSSGANVLTF. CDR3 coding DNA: TGTGCCAGCTCACCACCTAATAGGGTCTCCTCTGGGGCCAACGTCCTGACTTTC.

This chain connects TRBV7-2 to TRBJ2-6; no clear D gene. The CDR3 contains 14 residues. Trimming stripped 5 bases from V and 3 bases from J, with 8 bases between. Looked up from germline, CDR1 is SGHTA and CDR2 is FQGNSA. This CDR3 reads CASSPHLGANVLTF. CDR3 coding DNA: TGTGCCAGCAGCCCCCACCTTGGGGCCAACGTCCTGACTTTC.

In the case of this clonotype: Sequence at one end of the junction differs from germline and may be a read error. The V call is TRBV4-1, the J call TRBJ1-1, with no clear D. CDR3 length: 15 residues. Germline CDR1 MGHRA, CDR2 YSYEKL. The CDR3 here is CASSQVVKGSTETFF. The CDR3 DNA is TGCGCCAGCAGCCAAGTAGTTAAGGGTAGCACTGAAACTTTCTTT.

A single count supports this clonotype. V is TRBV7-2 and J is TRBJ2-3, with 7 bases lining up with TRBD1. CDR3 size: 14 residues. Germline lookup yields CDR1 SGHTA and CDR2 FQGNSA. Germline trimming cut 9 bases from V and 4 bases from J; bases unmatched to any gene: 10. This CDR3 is CASTGVRSADTQYF. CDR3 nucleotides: TGTGCCAGTACAGGGGTTAGGAGCGCAGATACGCAGTATTTT.

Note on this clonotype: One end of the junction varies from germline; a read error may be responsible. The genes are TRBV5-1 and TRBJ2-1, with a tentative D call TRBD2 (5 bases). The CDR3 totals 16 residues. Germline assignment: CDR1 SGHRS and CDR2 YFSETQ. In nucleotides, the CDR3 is TGCGCCACCAGCTATAACGTAGGACTGGGGAACAATGAGCAGTTCTTC. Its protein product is CATSYNVGLGNNEQFF.

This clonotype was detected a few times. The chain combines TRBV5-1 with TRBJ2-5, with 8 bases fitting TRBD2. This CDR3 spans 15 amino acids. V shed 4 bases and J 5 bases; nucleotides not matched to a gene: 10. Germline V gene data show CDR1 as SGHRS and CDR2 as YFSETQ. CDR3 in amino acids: CASSLGAGAGETQYF. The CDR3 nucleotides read TGCGCCAGCAGCCTGGGAGCGGGGGCCGGGGAGACCCAGTACTTC.

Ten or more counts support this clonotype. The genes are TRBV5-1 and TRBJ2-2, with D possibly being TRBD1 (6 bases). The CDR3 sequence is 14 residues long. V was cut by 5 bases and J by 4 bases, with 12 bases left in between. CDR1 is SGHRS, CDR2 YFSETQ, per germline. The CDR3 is CASRAGTPTGELFF. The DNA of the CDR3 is TGCGCCAGCAGAGCCGGGACACCCACCGGGGAGCTGTTTTTT. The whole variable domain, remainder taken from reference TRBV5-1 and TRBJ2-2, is KAGVTQTPRYLIKTRGQQVTLSCSPISGHRSVSWYQQTPGQGLQFLFEYFSETQRNKGNFPGRFSGRQFSNSRSEMNVSTLELGDSALYLCASRAGTPTGELFFGEGSRLTVL.

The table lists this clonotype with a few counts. CDR3 DNA: TGTGCCAGCAGCCCGTCAAGTAGCTCCTACGAGCAGTACGTC. Translation gives CASSPSSSSYEQYV. The J gene is TRBJ2-7, the V gene TRBV5-5, with D unclear. This CDR3 comprises 14 residues. Germline V lookup: CDR1 SGHKS, CDR2 YYEKEE (reference sequence). V lost 4 bases, J lost 0 bases, and 11 bases lay in between.

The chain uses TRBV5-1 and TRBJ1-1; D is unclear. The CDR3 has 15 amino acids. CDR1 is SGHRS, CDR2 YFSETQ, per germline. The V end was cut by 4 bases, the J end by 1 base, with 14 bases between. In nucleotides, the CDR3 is TGCGCCAGCAGCCTTCGGGTTAATACGAACACTGAAGCTTTCTTT. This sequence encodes CASSLRVNTNTEAFF.

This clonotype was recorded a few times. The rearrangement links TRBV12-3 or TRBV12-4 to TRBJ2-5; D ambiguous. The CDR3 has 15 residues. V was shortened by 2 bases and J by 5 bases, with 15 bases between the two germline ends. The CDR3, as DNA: TGTGCCAGCAGTTTACGGTTAGGGTCGCGGGAGACCCAGTACTTC. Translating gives CASSLRLGSRETQYF.

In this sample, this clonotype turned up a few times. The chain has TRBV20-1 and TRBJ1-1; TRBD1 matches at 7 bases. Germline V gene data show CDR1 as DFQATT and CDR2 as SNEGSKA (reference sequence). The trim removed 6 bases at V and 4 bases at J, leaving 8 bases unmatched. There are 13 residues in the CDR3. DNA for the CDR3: TGCAGTGCCTCTCCGTCAGGGGGCACTGAAGCTTTCTTT. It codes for CSASPSGGTEAFF.

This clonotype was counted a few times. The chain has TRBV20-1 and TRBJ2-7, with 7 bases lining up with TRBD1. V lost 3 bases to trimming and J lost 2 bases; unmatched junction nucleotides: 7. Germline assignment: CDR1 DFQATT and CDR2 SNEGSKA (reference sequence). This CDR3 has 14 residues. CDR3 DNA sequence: TGCAGTGCTAGGGAGACAGGGCCTCCCTACGAGCAGTACGTC. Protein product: CSARETGPPYEQYV.

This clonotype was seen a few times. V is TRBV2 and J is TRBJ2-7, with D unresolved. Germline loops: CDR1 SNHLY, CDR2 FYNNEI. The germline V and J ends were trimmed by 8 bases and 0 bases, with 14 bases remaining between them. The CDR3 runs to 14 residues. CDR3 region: CASSRHLSSYEQYV. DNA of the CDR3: TGTGCCAGCTCCAGACACCTGAGCTCCTACGAGCAGTACGTC.

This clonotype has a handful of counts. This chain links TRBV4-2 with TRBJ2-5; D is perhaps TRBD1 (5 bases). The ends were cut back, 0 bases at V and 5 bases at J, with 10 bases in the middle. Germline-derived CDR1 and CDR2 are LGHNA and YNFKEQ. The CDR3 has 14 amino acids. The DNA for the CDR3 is TGTGCCAGCAGCCAAGAGTTGGGGCGGGAGACCCAGTACTTC. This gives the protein CASSQELGRETQYF.